This note documents a single T cell receptor (beta chain) sequence. Its cognate antigen is unknown. Time point denoted: newly diagnosed GD, antithyroid drugs for less than 3 months. Making the TCR library involved RNA that had been extracted from PBMCs. The CDR3 extends over 13 amino acids. V lost 7 bases and J lost 2; bases outside the gene matches: 4. Germline CDR1 and CDR2: WSHSY and SAAADI. This sample was included in a study of regulatory T cells in long-lasting Graves disease. Findings and limits, study-wide: Clonotypes that were public and shared totalled roughly 3,000 in persistent patients versus 800 to 1,000 in new patients. Less diverse TCR repertoires were seen in persistent Graves' patients than in newly diagnosed ones.

Both iRepertoire HTBI primers and Arm-PCR of CDR3 regions were used to build the TCR beta libraries. TCRdb re-derived calls from the multiplex PCR reads in MiXCR, one entry per CDR3 protein. The sample has fewer than 400,000 distinct CDR3 sequences, 15% to 20% seen once. This chain links TRBV10-2 with TRBJ2-5; 7 bases align to TRBD2. The TCR was taken from a female donor with Graves disease. Sequenced material: peripheral blood mononuclear cells (PBMCs), taken at new diagnosis, from a patient treated with antithyroid drugs. This CDR3 is CASTPSGQETQYF. The CDR3 DNA follows: TGCGCCAGCACGCCTAGCGGTCAAGAGACCCAGTACTTC.